This T cell receptor beta chain was sequenced in a study of blood T cell repertoires in COVID-19. Clones were read by immunoSEQ multiplex PCR, and TCRdb kept only the in-frame ones, dropping some. Of fewer than 250,000 clones listed, around 80% are singletons. From germline, CDR1 is MNHEY and CDR2 SVGEGT. The length of the CDR3 is 17 residues. J gave up 4 bases and V 5 bases, and 8 bases lay outside the gene matches. Source material: peripheral blood. The J gene is TRBJ2-1, the V gene TRBV6-2 or TRBV6-3, with 13 bases lining up with TRBD2. This clonotype was obtained from a woman in her forties with acute or convalescent COVID-19. Here the CDR3 DNA reads TGTGCCAGCAGTAGTACCGGGACTAGCGGGATTTACAATGAGCAGTTCTTC. It encodes CASSSTGTSGIYNEQFF.